The clone carrying this TCR beta chain appeared many times. The entry originates in a study of early T cells in non-severe SARS-CoV-2 infection. TCRdb called the 5' RACE reads again in MiXCR, with one record for every CDR3 protein. In the table there are over 60,000 distinct CDR3 sequences, roughly 9.1% of which are singletons. The specimen was whole blood, collected at baseline. The receptor comes from an adult who was a healthcare worker with PCR-confirmed SARS-CoV-2 infection or an uninfected control (not recorded which).

The CDR3 bases are TGCGCCAGCGACGCAGGGGACGTCTACCCCGGGGAGCTGTTTTTT. Translating it yields CASDAGDVYPGELFF. The J gene is TRBJ2-2, the V gene TRBV10-1, with TRBD1 as a possible D gene (6 bases). V lost 8 bases to trimming and J lost 6 bases, with 19 bases between them. This CDR3 region has 15 residues. Germline CDR1 reads WNHNN; CDR2 reads SYGVQD (reference sequence).